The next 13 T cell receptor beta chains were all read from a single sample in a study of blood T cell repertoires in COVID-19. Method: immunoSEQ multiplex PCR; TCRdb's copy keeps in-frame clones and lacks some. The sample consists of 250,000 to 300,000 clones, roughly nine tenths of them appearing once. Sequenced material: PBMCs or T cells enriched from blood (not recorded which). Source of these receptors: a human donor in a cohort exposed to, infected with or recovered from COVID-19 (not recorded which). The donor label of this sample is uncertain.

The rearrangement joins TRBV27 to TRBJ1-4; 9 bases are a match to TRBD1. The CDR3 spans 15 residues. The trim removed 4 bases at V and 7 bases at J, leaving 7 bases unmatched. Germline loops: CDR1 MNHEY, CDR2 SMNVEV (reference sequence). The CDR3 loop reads CASSSRDRAGEKLFF. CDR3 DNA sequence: TGTGCCAGCAGTTCCCGGGACAGGGCGGGTGAAAAACTGTTTTTT.

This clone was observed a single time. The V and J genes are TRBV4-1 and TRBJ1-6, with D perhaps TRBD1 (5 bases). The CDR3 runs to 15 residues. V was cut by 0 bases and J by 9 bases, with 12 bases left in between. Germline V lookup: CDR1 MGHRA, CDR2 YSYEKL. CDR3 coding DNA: TGCGCCAGCAGCCAAGATCAAAGGGGTGGTTCACCCCTCCACTTT. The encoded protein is CASSQDQRGGSPLHF.

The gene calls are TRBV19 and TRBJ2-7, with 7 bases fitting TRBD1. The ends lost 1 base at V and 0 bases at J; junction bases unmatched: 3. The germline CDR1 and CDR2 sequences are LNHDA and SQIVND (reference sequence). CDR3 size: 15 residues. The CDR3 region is CASSIGQGVSYEQYF. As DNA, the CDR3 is TGTGCCAGTAGTATAGGCCAGGGGGTCTCCTACGAGCAGTACTTC.

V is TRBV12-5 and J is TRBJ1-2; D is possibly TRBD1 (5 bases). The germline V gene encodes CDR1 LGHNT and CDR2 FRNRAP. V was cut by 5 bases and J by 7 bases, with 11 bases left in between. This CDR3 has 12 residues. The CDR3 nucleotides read TGTGCTAGTGGTAAGACCAGGGTTGGCTACACCTTC. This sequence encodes CASGKTRVGYTF.

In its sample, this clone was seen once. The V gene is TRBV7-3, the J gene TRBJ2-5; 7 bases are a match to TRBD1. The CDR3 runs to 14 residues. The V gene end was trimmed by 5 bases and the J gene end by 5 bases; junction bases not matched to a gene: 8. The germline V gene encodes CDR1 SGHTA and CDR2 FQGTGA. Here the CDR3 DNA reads TGTGCCAGCAGCCCTGGACAGGTTGGGGAGACCCAGTACTTC. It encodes CASSPGQVGETQYF.

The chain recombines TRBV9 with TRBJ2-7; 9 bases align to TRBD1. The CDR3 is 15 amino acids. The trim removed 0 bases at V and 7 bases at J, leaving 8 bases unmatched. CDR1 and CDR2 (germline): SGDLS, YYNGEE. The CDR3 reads CASSVGDRDGWEQYF. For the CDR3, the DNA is TGTGCCAGCAGCGTAGGGGACAGGGATGGGTGGGAGCAGTACTTC.

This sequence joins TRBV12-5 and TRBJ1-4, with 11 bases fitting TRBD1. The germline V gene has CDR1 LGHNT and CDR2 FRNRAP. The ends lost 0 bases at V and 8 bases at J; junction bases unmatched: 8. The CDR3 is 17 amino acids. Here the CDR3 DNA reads TGTGCTAGTGGTTTGGTCGACTCCGGGACAGGGGGAGAAAAACTGTTTTTT. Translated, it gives CASGLVDSGTGGEKLFF.

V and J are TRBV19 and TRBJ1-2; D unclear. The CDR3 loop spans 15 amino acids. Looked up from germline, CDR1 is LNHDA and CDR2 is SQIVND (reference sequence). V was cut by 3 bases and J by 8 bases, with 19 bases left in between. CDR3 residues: CASSIRGSTVLGYTF. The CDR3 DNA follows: TGTGCCAGTAGTATTAGAGGCAGCACGGTACTGGGCTACACCTTC.

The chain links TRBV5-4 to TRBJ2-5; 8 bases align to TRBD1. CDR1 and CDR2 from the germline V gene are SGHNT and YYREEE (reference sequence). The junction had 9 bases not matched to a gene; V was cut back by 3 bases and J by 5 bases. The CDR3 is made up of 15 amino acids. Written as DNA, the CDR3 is TGTGCCAGCAGCTACCAAGGGACAGGTGCGGAGACCCAGTACTTC. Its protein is CASSYQGTGAETQYF.

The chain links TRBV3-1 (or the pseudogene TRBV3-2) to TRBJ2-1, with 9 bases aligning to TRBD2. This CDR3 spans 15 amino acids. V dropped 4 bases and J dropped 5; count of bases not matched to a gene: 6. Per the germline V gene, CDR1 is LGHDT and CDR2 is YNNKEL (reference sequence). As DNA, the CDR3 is TGTGCCAGCAGCCCTTGGCTAGCGGGGAACAATGAGCAGTTCTTC. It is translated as CASSPWLAGNNEQFF.

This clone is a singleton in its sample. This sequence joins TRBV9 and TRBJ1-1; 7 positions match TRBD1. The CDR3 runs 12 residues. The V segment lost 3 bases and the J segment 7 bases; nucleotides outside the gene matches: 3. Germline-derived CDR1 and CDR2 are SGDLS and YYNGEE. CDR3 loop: CASSGQGNEAFF. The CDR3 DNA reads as TGTGCCAGCAGCGGACAGGGTAATGAAGCTTTCTTT.

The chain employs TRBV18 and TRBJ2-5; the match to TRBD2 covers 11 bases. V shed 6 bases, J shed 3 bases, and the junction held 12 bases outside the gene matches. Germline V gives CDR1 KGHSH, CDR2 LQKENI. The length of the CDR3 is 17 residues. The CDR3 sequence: CASSPSPSGGSEETQYF. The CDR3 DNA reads TGTGCCAGCTCGCCTTCCCCTAGCGGGGGGTCCGAAGAGACCCAGTACTTC. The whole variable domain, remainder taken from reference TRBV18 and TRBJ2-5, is NAGVMQNPRHLVRRRGQEARLRCSPMKGHSHVYWYRQLPEEGLKFMVYLQKENIIDESGMPKERFSAEFPKEGPSILRIQQVVRGDSAAYFCASSPSPSGGSEETQYFGPGTRLLVL.

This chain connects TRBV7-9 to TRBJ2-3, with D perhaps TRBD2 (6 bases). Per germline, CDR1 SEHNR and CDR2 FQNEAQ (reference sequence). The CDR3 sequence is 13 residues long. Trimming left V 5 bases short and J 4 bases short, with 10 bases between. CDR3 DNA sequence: TGTGCCAGCAGCCTCGGGGGAGCAGATACGCAGTATTTT. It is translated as CASSLGGADTQYF.